The TCR beta chain under discussion was sequenced for a study of T-cell reconstitution after alpha-beta-depleted transplantation in children. This CDR3 region has 17 residues. Trimming took 5 bases from V and 7 from J, leaving 21 bases between them. Germline loops: CDR1 SGHVS, CDR2 FQNEAQ. There are many counts of this clonotype. For TCRbeta, the library was prepared with unique molecular identifiers. TCRdb re-called the PCR reads with MiXCR, one entry per CDR3 protein. The table records 190,000 or so distinct CDR3 sequences, roughly 7.5% of them present only once. The chain couples TRBV7-8 to TRBJ1-6; D might be TRBD1 (6 bases). The sample in question was PBMCs from the stem cell graft donor, obtained from the stem cell graft. This sequence was found in a human donor who donated a stem cell graft to a child with Wiskott-Aldrich syndrome. This chain's CDR3 is CASSPTRTAKGNSPLHF. The CDR3 nucleotides are TGTGCCAGCAGCCCTACCAGGACAGCGAAAGGGAATTCACCCCTCCACTTT. Combining the CDR3 with reference TRBV7-8 and TRBJ1-6 gives the whole variable domain GAGVSQSPRYKVAKRGQDVALRCDPISGHVSLFWYQQALGQGPEFLTYFQNEAQLDKSGLPSDRFFAERPEGSVSTLKIQRTQQEDSAVYLCASSPTRTAKGNSPLHFGNGTRLTVT.